These 27 T cell receptor beta chains share one sample of origin, sequenced in a study of blood T cell repertoires in COVID-19. Here immunoSEQ multiplex PCR was the method, and the copy in TCRdb shows in-frame clones only, minus some. Here the sample spans 100,000 to 150,000 clones, 60% to 85% being singletons. Sequencing was done on a sample of peripheral blood. The receptors were gathered from a human donor with acute or convalescent COVID-19. The donor label of this sample is uncertain.

The rearrangement joins TRBV6-5 to TRBJ2-7, with 8 bases lining up with TRBD1. CDR3 length equals 15 residues. Trimming removed 0 bases from V and 7 bases from J; junction bases left unmatched: 8. The germline gives CDR1 MNHEY, CDR2 SVGAGI. The CDR3 protein is CASSYSRTGFKEQYV. CDR3 coding DNA: TGTGCCAGCAGTTACTCGAGGACAGGGTTTAAGGAGCAGTACGTC.

V and J are TRBV19 and TRBJ1-2; D unclear. The V and J ends lost 0 bases and 3 bases respectively, with 5 bases between them. Per the germline V gene, CDR1 is LNHDA and CDR2 is SQIVND (reference sequence). The length of the CDR3 is 13 residues. For the CDR3, the DNA is TGTGCCAGTAGTATAGATCGGGACTATGGCTACACCTTC. Its translation is CASSIDRDYGYTF.

The V call is TRBV2, the J call TRBJ2-4, with a possible D match to TRBD1 (6 bases). CDR3 length: 15 amino acids. With 2 bases removed from V and 2 bases from J, the gap between germline ends came to 10 bases. CDR1 SNHLY and CDR2 FYNNEI come from the germline V gene. CDR3 sequence: CASSETGRSKNIQYF. As DNA, the CDR3 is TGTGCCAGCAGTGAAACAGGGCGATCCAAAAACATTCAGTACTTC.

The rearrangement uses TRBV24-1 and TRBJ1-2, with D perhaps TRBD1 (6 bases). The V gene's germline CDR1 is KGHDR and CDR2 SFDVKD. Between the trimmed V and J ends, which lost 7 bases and 1 base, there was a span of 6 bases. This CDR3 contains 12 residues. The chain's CDR3 is CATSRGNYGYTF. DNA of the CDR3: TGTGCCACCAGCAGGGGTAACTATGGCTACACCTTC.

This chain connects TRBV3-1 (or the pseudogene TRBV3-2) to TRBJ2-2, with D possibly matching TRBD1 (5 bases). The CDR3 sequence is 14 residues long. The ends were cut back, 1 base at V and 6 bases at J, with 9 bases in the middle. Germline V lookup: CDR1 LGHDT, CDR2 YNNKEL (reference sequence). CDR3 nucleotides: TGTGCCAGCAGCCAAGGGCTAGGGGCCGGGGAGCTGTTTTTT. Its protein is CASSQGLGAGELFF.

The chain combines TRBV12-5 with TRBJ1-5; 11 nucleotides agree with TRBD1. CDR3 length: 15 amino acids. Germline V gene sequence: CDR1 LGHNT, CDR2 FRNRAP. After removal of 7 bases from V and 6 bases from J, the junction contained 8 bases not matched to a gene. The CDR3 protein is CASAGQGALLQPQHF. The CDR3 coding sequence is TGTGCTAGTGCCGGACAGGGGGCCCTCCTTCAGCCCCAGCATTTT.

CDR3 region: CASSLLAGAAGELFF. The DNA of the CDR3 is TGTGCCAGCAGTCTTCTAGCGGGGGCCGCCGGGGAGCTGTTTTTT. The chain recombines TRBV3-1 (or the pseudogene TRBV3-2) with TRBJ2-2, with TRBD2 matching 10 bases. Germline CDR1 and CDR2: LGHDT and YNNKEL (reference sequence). The CDR3 length is 15 residues. J gave up 6 bases and V 6 bases, and 7 bases lay outside the gene matches.

The chain uses TRBV6-5 and TRBJ1-1; D possibly corresponds to TRBD1 (6 bases). The CDR3 runs to 16 residues. With 0 bases removed from V and 5 bases from J, the gap between germline ends came to 16 bases. Per germline, CDR1 MNHEY and CDR2 SVGAGI. Written as DNA, the CDR3 is TGTGCCAGCAGTTACTCATCACAGGGTTTGCGGACTGAAGCTTTCTTT. Its protein is CASSYSSQGLRTEAFF.

V usage is TRBV6-5 and J usage is TRBJ1-4, with D possibly TRBD1 on 6 matching bases. The CDR3 loop spans 14 amino acids. In germline, CDR1 is MNHEY, CDR2 SVGAGI. The V end lost 0 bases, the J end lost 8 bases, and 10 bases lay between the germline ends. The CDR3 region is CASSYSGRGEKLFF. In nucleotides, the CDR3 is TGTGCCAGCAGTTACTCAGGCAGGGGAGAAAAACTGTTTTTT.

The chain recombines TRBV29-1 with TRBJ2-1, with 8 bases matching TRBD2. The CDR3 length is 14 residues. Trimming took 3 bases from V and 10 from J; bases not matched to a gene: 11. CDR1 is SQVTM and CDR2 is ANQGSEA in the germline V gene. CDR3 loop: CSVDGLAGGYEQFF. CDR3 nucleotide sequence: TGCAGCGTTGATGGGCTAGCGGGTGGCTACGAGCAGTTCTTC.

The chain recombines TRBV7-6 with TRBJ1-1; tentatively, D is TRBD1 (5 bases). V was trimmed by 4 bases and J by 3 bases, leaving 15 bases between them. The CDR3 length is 15 residues. CDR1 SGHVS and CDR2 FNYEAQ come from the germline V gene. The DNA for the CDR3 is TGTGCCAGCAGCTACTCGGTGGGGCAGGACACTGAAGCTTTCTTT. This codes for CASSYSVGQDTEAFF.

The V and J genes are TRBV2 and TRBJ1-2; the D gene is possibly TRBD1 (5 bases). Trimming pared 3 bases from V and 8 bases from J, leaving 13 bases between. Germline CDR1 reads SNHLY; CDR2 reads FYNNEI. The CDR3 is 13 residues long. CDR3 coding DNA: TGTGCCAGCAGTGAGGGCAGGGTTGGAGGCTACACCTTC. As protein: CASSEGRVGGYTF.

V usage is TRBV5-1 and J usage is TRBJ1-6; 9 bases line up with TRBD1. This CDR3 contains 13 residues. The germline V gene has CDR1 SGHRS and CDR2 YFSETQ. The trim removed 5 bases at V and 6 bases at J, leaving 0 bases unmatched. The CDR3 region has the DNA TGCGCCAGCAGGGACAGGGGTAATTCACCCCTCCACTTT. Its protein product is CASRDRGNSPLHF. Full variable domain (missing parts from reference TRBV5-1 and TRBJ1-6): KAGVTQTPRYLIKTRGQQVTLSCSPISGHRSVSWYQQTPGQGLQFLFEYFSETQRNKGNFPGRFSGRQFSNSRSEMNVSTLELGDSALYLCASRDRGNSPLHFGNGTRLTVT.

The chain joins TRBV5-1 to TRBJ2-2; TRBD1 matches at 10 bases. CDR1 is SGHRS, CDR2 YFSETQ, per germline. V trimming: 4 bases; J trimming: 7 bases; junction bases outside the gene matches: 7. The CDR3 sequence is 15 residues long. Here the CDR3 DNA reads TGCGCCAGCAGCCCGCAGACAGGGGGCCACGGGGAGCTGTTTTTT. Translating gives CASSPQTGGHGELFF.

The chain recombines TRBV12-3 or TRBV12-4 with TRBJ2-3; D is uncertain. The CDR3 contains 12 residues. V was shortened by 4 bases and J by 3 bases, with 5 bases between the two germline ends. CDR3: CASSYETDTQYF. DNA of the CDR3: TGTGCCAGCAGTTATGAGACAGATACGCAGTATTTT.

CDR3 region: CASSYDRSEAFF. CDR3 bases: TGTGCCAGCAGTTACGACCGGAGTGAAGCTTTCTTT. J is TRBJ1-1 and V is TRBV6-5; D is unresolved. There are 12 residues in the CDR3. Germline lookup yields CDR1 MNHEY and CDR2 SVGAGI. V gave up 2 bases and J gave up 7 bases, with 8 bases separating them.

The chain combines TRBV4-1 with TRBJ2-3, with D possibly being TRBD1 (6 bases). The CDR3 spans 16 residues. Germline CDR1 reads MGHRA; CDR2 reads YSYEKL. V was trimmed by 0 bases and J by 2 bases, leaving 12 bases between them. The CDR3 region is CASSQDLTGHTDTQYF. The CDR3 coding sequence is TGCGCCAGCAGCCAAGATCTAACAGGGCACACAGATACGCAGTATTTT.

This chain uses TRBV11-2 with TRBJ1-2; D is undetermined. V was shortened by 5 bases and J by 0 bases, with 7 bases between the two germline ends. This CDR3 has 13 residues. The V gene's germline CDR1 is SGHAT and CDR2 FQNNGV. The CDR3 DNA sequence: TGTGCCAGCAGCGAACTTCCTAACTATGGCTACACCTTC. Encoded protein: CASSELPNYGYTF.

This sequence joins TRBV7-6 and TRBJ2-7; D is possibly TRBD2 (7 bases). Germline V gene data show CDR1 as SGHVS and CDR2 as FNYEAQ. The V end was cut by 5 bases, the J end by 4 bases, with 18 bases between. The CDR3 consists of 15 residues. The CDR3 spells CASSPRGAVSYEQYF. The CDR3 nucleotides are TGTGCCAGCAGCCCCCGGGGGGCGGTCTCGTACGAGCAGTACTTC.

The chain has TRBV28 and TRBJ1-1, with D perhaps matching TRBD1 (5 bases). Trimming stripped 6 bases from V and 4 bases from J, with 12 bases between. Germline CDR1 reads MDHEN; CDR2 reads SYDVKM. This CDR3 region has 13 residues. Here the CDR3 reads CASRGGAGTEAFF. The DNA of the CDR3 is TGTGCCAGCAGAGGTGGGGCCGGCACTGAAGCTTTCTTT.

In DNA form, the CDR3 reads TGCGCCAGCAGCTTGGATGGGGCTCCCAATTCACCCCTCCACTTT. Translation: CASSLDGAPNSPLHF. This chain uses TRBV5-1 with TRBJ1-6, with D tentatively TRBD1 (5 bases). CDR3 length: 15 residues. Germline V CDR1 and CDR2: SGHRS, YFSETQ. Trimming left V 0 bases short and J 7 bases short, with 11 bases between.

Ten or more counts support this clone. The chain recombines TRBV18 with TRBJ2-7; D gene ambiguous. Trimming stripped 3 bases from V and 3 bases from J, with 9 bases between. This CDR3 contains 13 residues. Germline CDR1 KGHSH, CDR2 LQKENI. The chain's CDR3 is CASSPVENYEQYV. The CDR3 nucleotides read TGTGCCAGCTCACCCGTTGAGAACTACGAGCAGTACGTC.

The table lists this clone with many counts. This chain connects TRBV5-5 to TRBJ1-2, with a weak D call TRBD1 (6 bases). Trimming shortened V by 4 bases and J by 2 bases, and 12 bases separated the two germline ends. Germline CDR1 is SGHKS and CDR2 is YYEKEE (reference sequence). There are 14 residues in the CDR3. CDR3 DNA: TGTGCCAGCAGCAGGGGAGACAGGAACTATGGCTACACCTTC. This sequence encodes CASSRGDRNYGYTF.

The V call is TRBV2, the J call TRBJ2-1, with 10 bases that match TRBD1. Trimming removed 6 bases from V and 5 bases from J; junction bases left unmatched: 7. This CDR3 region has 15 residues. Per germline, CDR1 SNHLY and CDR2 FYNNEI. Written as DNA, the CDR3 is TGTGCCAGCAGAAGGGACAGGGGTCTAAACAATGAGCAGTTCTTC. This sequence encodes CASRRDRGLNNEQFF.

The genes are TRBV10-3 and TRBJ1-1; no clear D. This CDR3 spans 14 amino acids. Germline loops: CDR1 ENHRY, CDR2 SYGVKD. Trimming cost V 6 bases and J 4 bases, with 15 bases left between them. The CDR3: CAISQSLGSTEAFF. CDR3 DNA sequence: TGTGCCATCAGCCAAAGTCTGGGCTCCACTGAAGCTTTCTTT.

This clone rates as medium-sized. This rearrangement joins TRBV2 to TRBJ2-5; 7 nucleotides match TRBD2. Germline V gives CDR1 SNHLY, CDR2 FYNNEI. The CDR3 covers 14 residues. V lost 5 bases and J lost 1; bases outside the gene matches: 4. CDR3: CASSKSGAQETQYF. CDR3 DNA sequence: TGTGCCAGCAGTAAAAGCGGGGCCCAAGAGACCCAGTACTTC.

With regard to this clone: Its ends do not fully match the called genes, so a read error is possible. The rearrangement links TRBV5-1 to TRBJ2-7, with 8 bases matching TRBD2. Germline CDR1 and CDR2: SGHRS and YFSETQ. The CDR3 length is 15 residues. The CDR3 bases are TGCGCCCGCAGCCCGGGGGGGGGATTCGGCTACGAGCAGTACTTC. Residues: CARSPGGGFGYEQYF.